This T cell receptor (beta chain) was captured in a study of T cell repertoires in cytomegalovirus infection. Study as a whole: Public TCR beta signatures marked donors with CMV infection and the matching HLA. The study, taken as a whole, reports: What dominated the ex vivo response were HLA-C-restricted CMV-specific TCR beta clonotypes. Adding up the frequency of public TCR beta families identified people who carried CMV plus the relevant HLA.

Germline V gene lookup returns CDR1 SGDLS and CDR2 YYNGEE. CDR3 length: 16 residues. The ends were cut back, 4 bases at V and 0 bases at J, with 15 bases in the middle. MiXCR was run by TCRdb on the reads, yielding one entry per CDR3 protein. The profile covers 490,000 or so distinct CDR3 sequences, with over 9% appearing a single time and 10% taken by the ten largest. A note on this clonotype: Its antigen is unknown.

Specimen: PBMCs. The receptor's source is a human donor in good health (CMV status not recorded). Some clones in this sample may be carry-over from other donors' samples. The chain couples TRBV9 to TRBJ2-3; TRBD1 is a possible D gene (5 bases). Here the CDR3 reads CASSRPIDSSTDTQYF. For the CDR3, the DNA is TGTGCCAGCAGCCGCCCTATTGACAGCAGCACAGATACGCAGTATTTT.